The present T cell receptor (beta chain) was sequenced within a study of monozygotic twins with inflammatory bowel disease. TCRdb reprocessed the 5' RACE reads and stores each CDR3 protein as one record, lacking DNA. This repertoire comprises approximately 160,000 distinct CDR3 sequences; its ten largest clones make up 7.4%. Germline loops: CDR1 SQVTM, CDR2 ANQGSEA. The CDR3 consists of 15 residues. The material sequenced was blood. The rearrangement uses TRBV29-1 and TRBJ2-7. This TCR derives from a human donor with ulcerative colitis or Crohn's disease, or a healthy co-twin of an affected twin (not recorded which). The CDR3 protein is CSVEDFPTCSYEQYF.